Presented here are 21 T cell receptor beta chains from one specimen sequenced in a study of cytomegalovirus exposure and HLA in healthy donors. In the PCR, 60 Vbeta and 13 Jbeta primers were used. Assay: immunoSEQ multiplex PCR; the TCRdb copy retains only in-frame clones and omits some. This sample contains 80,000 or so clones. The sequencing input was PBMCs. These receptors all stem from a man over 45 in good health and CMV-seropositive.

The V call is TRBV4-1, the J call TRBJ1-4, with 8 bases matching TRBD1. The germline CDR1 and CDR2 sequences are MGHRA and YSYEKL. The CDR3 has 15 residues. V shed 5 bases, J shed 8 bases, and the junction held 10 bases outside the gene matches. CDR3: CASSLQSGGGEKLFF. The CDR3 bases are TGCGCCAGCAGCTTACAGTCAGGGGGCGGAGAAAAACTGTTTTTT.

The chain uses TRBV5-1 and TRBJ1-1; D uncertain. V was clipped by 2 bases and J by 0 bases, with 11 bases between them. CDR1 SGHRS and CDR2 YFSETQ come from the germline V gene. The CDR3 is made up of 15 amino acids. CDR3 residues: CASSLMGPLNTEAFF. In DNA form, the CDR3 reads TGCGCCAGCAGCTTAATGGGCCCATTGAACACTGAAGCTTTCTTT.

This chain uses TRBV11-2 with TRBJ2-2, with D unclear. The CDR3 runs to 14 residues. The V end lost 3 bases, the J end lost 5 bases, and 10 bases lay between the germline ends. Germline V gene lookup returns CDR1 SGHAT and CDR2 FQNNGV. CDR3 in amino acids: CASSLISWTGELFF. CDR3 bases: TGTGCCAGCAGCTTGATTAGCTGGACCGGGGAGCTGTTTTTT.

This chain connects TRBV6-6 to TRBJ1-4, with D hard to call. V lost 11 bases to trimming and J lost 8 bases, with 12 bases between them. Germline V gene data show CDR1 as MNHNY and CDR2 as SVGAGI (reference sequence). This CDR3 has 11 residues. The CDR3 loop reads CAAREAEKLFF. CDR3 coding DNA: TGTGCCGCTCGAGAGGCGGAAAAACTGTTTTTT.

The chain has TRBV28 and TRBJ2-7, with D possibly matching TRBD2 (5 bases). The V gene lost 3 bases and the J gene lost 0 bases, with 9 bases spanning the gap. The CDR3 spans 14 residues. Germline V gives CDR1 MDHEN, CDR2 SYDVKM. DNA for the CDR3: TGTGCCAGCAGTTTCAGGACTGGCTCCTACGAGCAGTACTTC. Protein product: CASSFRTGSYEQYF. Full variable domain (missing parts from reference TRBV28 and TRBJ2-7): DVKVTQSSRYLVKRTGEKVFLECVQDMDHENMFWYRQDPGLGLRLIYFSYDVKMKEKGDIPEGYSVSREKKERFSLILESASTNQTSMYLCASSFRTGSYEQYFGPGTRLTVT.

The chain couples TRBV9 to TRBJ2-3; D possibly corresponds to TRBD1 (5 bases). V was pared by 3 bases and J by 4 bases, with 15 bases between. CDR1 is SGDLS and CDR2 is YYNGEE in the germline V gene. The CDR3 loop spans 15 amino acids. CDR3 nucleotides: TGTGCCAGCAGCGCTGACAGAGGATCGGCAGATACGCAGTATTTT. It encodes CASSADRGSADTQYF.

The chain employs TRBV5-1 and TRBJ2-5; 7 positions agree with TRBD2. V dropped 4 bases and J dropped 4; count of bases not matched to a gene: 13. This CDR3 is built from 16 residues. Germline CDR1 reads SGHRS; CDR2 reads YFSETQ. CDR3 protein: CASSPFGEGGGETQYF. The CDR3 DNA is TGCGCCAGCAGCCCCTTTGGGGAGGGTGGTGGAGAGACCCAGTACTTC.

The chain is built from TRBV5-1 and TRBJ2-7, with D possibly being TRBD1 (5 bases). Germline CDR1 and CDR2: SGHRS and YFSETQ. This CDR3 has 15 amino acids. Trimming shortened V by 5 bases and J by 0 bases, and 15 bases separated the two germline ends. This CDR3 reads CASSSGHAISYEQYF. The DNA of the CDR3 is TGCGCCAGCAGTTCCGGACACGCAATCTCCTACGAGCAGTACTTC.

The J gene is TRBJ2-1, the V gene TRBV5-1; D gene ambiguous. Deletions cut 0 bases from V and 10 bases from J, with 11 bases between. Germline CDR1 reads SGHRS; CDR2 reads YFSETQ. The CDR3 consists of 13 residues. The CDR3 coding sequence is TGCGCCAGCAGCTTGGGCGCTGTGAGGGAGCAGTTCTTC. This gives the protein CASSLGAVREQFF.

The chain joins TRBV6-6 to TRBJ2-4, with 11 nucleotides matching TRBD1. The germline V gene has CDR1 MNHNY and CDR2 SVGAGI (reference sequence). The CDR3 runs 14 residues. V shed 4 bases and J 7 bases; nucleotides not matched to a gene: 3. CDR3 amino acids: CASSSGQGANIQYF. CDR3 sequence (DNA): TGTGCCAGCAGTTCTGGACAGGGGGCCAACATTCAGTACTTC.

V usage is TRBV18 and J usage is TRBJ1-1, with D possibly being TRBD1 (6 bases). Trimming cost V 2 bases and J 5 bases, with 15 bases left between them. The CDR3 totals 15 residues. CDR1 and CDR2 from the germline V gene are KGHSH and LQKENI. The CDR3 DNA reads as TGTGCCAGCTCACCAGAGGTTCAGGGGAAGACTGAAGCTTTCTTT. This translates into CASSPEVQGKTEAFF.

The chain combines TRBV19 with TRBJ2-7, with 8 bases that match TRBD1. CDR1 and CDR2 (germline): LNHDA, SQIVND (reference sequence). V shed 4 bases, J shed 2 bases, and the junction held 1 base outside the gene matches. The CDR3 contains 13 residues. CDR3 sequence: CASSRGQAYEQYF. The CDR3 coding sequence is TGTGCCAGTAGTAGGGGACAGGCCTACGAGCAGTACTTC.

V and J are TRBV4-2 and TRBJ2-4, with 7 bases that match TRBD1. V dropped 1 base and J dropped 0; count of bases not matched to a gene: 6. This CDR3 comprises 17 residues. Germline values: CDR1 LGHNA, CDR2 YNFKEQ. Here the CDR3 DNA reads TGTGCCAGCAGCCAAGGACAGGGTCCCTTAGCCAAAAACATTCAGTACTTC. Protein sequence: CASSQGQGPLAKNIQYF.

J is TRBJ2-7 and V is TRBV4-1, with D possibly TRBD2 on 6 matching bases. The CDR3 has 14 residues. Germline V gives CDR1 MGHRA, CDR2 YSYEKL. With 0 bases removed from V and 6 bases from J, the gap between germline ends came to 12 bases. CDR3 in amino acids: CASSQDPGELEQYV. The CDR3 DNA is TGCGCCAGCAGCCAAGATCCGGGGGAGCTCGAGCAGTACGTC.

The CDR3 nucleotides are TGTGCCAGCAGCCAATTCCGACTAGCGGGCCACCAAGAGACCCAGTACTTC. Amino acids: CASSQFRLAGHQETQYF. The chain carries TRBV7-9 and TRBJ2-5; TRBD2 aligns across 10 bases. The length of the CDR3 is 17 residues. Germline loops: CDR1 SEHNR, CDR2 FQNEAQ (reference sequence). V shed 5 bases and J 0 bases; nucleotides not matched to a gene: 9.

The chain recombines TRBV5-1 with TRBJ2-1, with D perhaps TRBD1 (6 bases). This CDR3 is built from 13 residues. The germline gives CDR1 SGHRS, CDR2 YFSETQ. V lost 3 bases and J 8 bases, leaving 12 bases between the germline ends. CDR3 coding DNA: TGCGCCAGCAGCTGGGACATATCGGATGAGCAGTTCTTC. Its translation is CASSWDISDEQFF.

This CDR3 reads CASSLDVRETQYF. The CDR3 DNA follows: TGTGCCAGCAGCTTAGATGTCAGGGAGACCCAGTACTTC. The genes are TRBV11-3 and TRBJ2-5; D remains unclear. CDR1 SGHNT and CDR2 YENEEA come from the germline V gene. CDR3 size: 13 residues. Trimming took off 0 bases at V and 5 bases at J, with 7 bases between the two ends.

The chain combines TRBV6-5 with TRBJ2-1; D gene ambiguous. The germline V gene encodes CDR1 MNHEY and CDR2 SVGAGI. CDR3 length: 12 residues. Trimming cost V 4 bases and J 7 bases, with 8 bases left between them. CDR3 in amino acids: CASSSTGNEQFF. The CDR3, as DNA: TGTGCCAGCAGTTCAACCGGTAATGAGCAGTTCTTC.

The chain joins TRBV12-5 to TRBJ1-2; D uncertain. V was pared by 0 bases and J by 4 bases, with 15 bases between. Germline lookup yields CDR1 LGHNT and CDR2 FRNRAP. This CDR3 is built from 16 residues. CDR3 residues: CASGLVVSSESYGYTF. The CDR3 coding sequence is TGTGCTAGTGGTTTGGTTGTGAGTTCCGAGAGCTATGGCTACACCTTC.

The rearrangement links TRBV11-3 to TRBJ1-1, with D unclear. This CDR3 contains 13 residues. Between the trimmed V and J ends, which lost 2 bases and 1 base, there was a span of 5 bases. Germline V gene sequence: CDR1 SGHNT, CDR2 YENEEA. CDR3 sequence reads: CASSLSGNTEAFF. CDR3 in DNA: TGTGCCAGCAGCTTATCCGGGAACACTGAAGCTTTCTTT.

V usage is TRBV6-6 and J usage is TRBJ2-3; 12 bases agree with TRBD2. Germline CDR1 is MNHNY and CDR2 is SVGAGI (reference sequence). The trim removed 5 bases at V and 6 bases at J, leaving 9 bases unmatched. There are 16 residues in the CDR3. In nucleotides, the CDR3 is TGTGCCAGCAGTCTTCCGGGACTAGCGGGTCAGGATACGCAGTATTTT. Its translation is CASSLPGLAGQDTQYF.